The clone carrying this T cell receptor beta chain has only a few counts. The CDR3 has 15 amino acids. Per germline, CDR1 LNHDA and CDR2 SQIVND (reference sequence). Deletions cut 4 bases from V and 2 bases from J, with 14 bases between. Some clones are missing from TCRdb's copy, which holds only in-frame ones; the method was immunoSEQ multiplex PCR. This sample carries about 170,000 clones, 84% of them seen once, and the ten largest clones take approximately 2.4%. The data stem from a study of blood T cell repertoires in COVID-19. Sequencing was done on a sample of peripheral blood. This clonotype was sampled from a human donor with acute or convalescent COVID-19. The donor label of this sample is uncertain. The chain combines TRBV19 with TRBJ1-2, with D possibly being TRBD1 (5 bases). The CDR3 DNA reads TGTGCCAGTAGTAACCCCGACAGTGCCAACTATGGCTACACCTTC. Encoded protein: CASSNPDSANYGYTF.